This entry lists 29 T cell receptor beta chains sequenced from one sample in a study of cytomegalovirus exposure and HLA in healthy donors. The PCR made use of 60 Vbeta and 13 Jbeta primers. Clones were sequenced by immunoSEQ multiplex PCR, and TCRdb holds only the in-frame ones, with some missing. The table has 210,000 or so clones, about four fifths seen once. The sample consisted of PBMCs. These TCRs come from a woman between 45 and 60 years old in good health and CMV-seropositive.

This chain links TRBV19 with TRBJ2-1; D may be TRBD2 (5 bases). The CDR3 consists of 14 residues. Trimming removed 2 bases from V and 9 bases from J, with 14 bases in between. Germline V gene lookup returns CDR1 LNHDA and CDR2 SQIVND (reference sequence). The CDR3 loop reads CASSIIRGVSEQFF. DNA of the CDR3: TGTGCCAGTAGTATAATCCGGGGTGTCAGTGAGCAGTTCTTC.

The V gene is TRBV19, the J gene TRBJ2-3; TRBD1 aligns across 7 bases. Trimming removed 6 bases from V and 5 bases from J; junction bases left unmatched: 8. Germline loops: CDR1 LNHDA, CDR2 SQIVND (reference sequence). The CDR3 extends over 14 amino acids. CDR3 DNA sequence: TGTGCCAGTAGGACAGGGCTCGGCGGAGATACGCAGTATTTT. This translates into CASRTGLGGDTQYF.

This chain joins TRBV6-1 and TRBJ2-1; D may be TRBD2 (6 bases). The CDR3 covers 13 residues. Germline-derived CDR1 and CDR2 are MNHNS and SASEGT. The V gene lost 3 bases and the J gene lost 10 bases, with 13 bases spanning the gap. CDR3 in DNA: TGTGCCAGCAGTGATTTCCGGGGGATAGAGCAGTTCTTC. It encodes CASSDFRGIEQFF.

Only one count was recorded for this clone. V usage is TRBV28 and J usage is TRBJ2-7, with D maybe TRBD2 (5 bases). V lost 5 bases to trimming and J lost 10 bases, with 18 bases between them. The CDR3 covers 13 residues. Germline assignment: CDR1 MDHEN and CDR2 SYDVKM. The CDR3 region is CASSRPPREEQYF. The CDR3 nucleotides are TGTGCCAGCAGTCGCCCTCCCCGGGAAGAACAGTACTTC.

V and J are TRBV28 and TRBJ2-1, with TRBD1 identical over 7 bases. The CDR3 is 14 amino acids. Germline-derived CDR1 and CDR2 are MDHEN and SYDVKM. V shed 2 bases and J 14 bases; nucleotides not matched to a gene: 12. DNA for the CDR3: TGTGCCAGCAGTTTAAGTAGGGGGCGGTTAGAAAAGTTCTTC. Its translation: CASSLSRGRLEKFF.

The chain couples TRBV28 to TRBJ1-4, with 9 positions matching TRBD1. There are 15 residues in the CDR3. V gave up 7 bases and J gave up 4 bases; unmatched junction bases: 7. In germline, CDR1 is MDHEN, CDR2 SYDVKM. The chain's CDR3 is CASTDRGGLNEKLFF. The DNA for the CDR3 is TGTGCCAGCACCGACAGGGGGGGTCTTAATGAAAAACTGTTTTTT.

The V gene is TRBV7-2, the J gene TRBJ2-1, with 14 bases identical to TRBD2. Germline loops: CDR1 SGHTA, CDR2 FQGNSA. J gave up 4 bases and V 5 bases, and 1 base lay outside the gene matches. The length of the CDR3 is 15 residues. CDR3 DNA sequence: TGTGCCAGCAGCCGGACTAGCGGGGGGTACAATGAGCAGTTCTTC. It yields the protein CASSRTSGGYNEQFF. Using reference TRBV7-2 and TRBJ2-1 for the parts outside the CDR3, the full variable domain is GAGVSQSPSNKVTEKGKDVELRCDPISGHTALYWYRQSLGQGLEFLIYFQGNSAPDKSGLPSDRFSAERTGGSVSTLTIQRTQQEDSAVYLCASSRTSGGYNEQFFGPGTRLTVL.

This clone was counted once. The chain's CDR3 is CSHSGHDGYTF. The DNA of the CDR3 is TGCAGTCACTCGGGACATGACGGCTACACCTTC. The chain employs TRBV20-1 and TRBJ1-2; D is perhaps TRBD1 (6 bases). This CDR3 comprises 11 residues. In germline, CDR1 is DFQATT, CDR2 SNEGSKA (reference sequence). The germline V and J ends were trimmed by 8 bases and 8 bases, with 15 bases remaining between them.

CDR3 DNA: TGTGCCAGCAGCACCAGAGGAAACACCATATATTTT. Protein product: CASSTRGNTIYF. The rearrangement joins TRBV13 to TRBJ1-3; D uncertain. This CDR3 region has 12 residues. From germline, CDR1 is PRHDT and CDR2 FYEKMQ (reference sequence). V lost 5 bases to trimming and J lost 4 bases, with 6 bases between them. Full variable domain (missing parts from reference TRBV13 and TRBJ1-3): AAGVIQSPRHLIKEKRETATLKCYPIPRHDTVYWYQQGPGQDPQFLISFYEKMQSDKGSIPDRFSAQQFSDYHSELNMSSLELGDSALYFCASSTRGNTIYFGEGSWLTVV.

This chain joins TRBV19 and TRBJ2-7, with a tentative D call TRBD1 (5 bases). Deletions cut 6 bases from V and 0 bases from J, with 12 bases between. The germline CDR1 and CDR2 sequences are LNHDA and SQIVND (reference sequence). The CDR3 contains 14 residues. CDR3 bases: TGTGCCAGTAGACGGAGACAGAACTCCTACGAGCAGTACTTC. This translates into CASRRRQNSYEQYF.

The V gene is TRBV6-5, the J gene TRBJ2-7; D not certain. The CDR3 covers 14 residues. CDR1 and CDR2 (germline): MNHEY, SVGAGI. The V gene lost 4 bases and the J gene lost 0 bases, with 10 bases spanning the gap. The CDR3 loop reads CASSSPRPSYEQYF. The CDR3 DNA follows: TGTGCCAGCAGTTCCCCTAGGCCCTCCTACGAGCAGTACTTC.

The genes are TRBV29-1 and TRBJ2-5, with D maybe TRBD2 (6 bases). The CDR3 loop spans 11 amino acids. Germline loops: CDR1 SQVTM, CDR2 ANQGSEA. Between the trimmed V and J ends, which lost 5 bases and 7 bases, there was a span of 11 bases. CDR3 in amino acids: CSVLLGGTQYF. The CDR3, as DNA: TGCAGCGTTCTATTGGGGGGGACCCAGTACTTC.

This sequence joins TRBV9 and TRBJ1-2; 9 bases map to TRBD1. The CDR3 runs to 15 residues. The V segment lost 4 bases and the J segment 4 bases; nucleotides outside the gene matches: 8. Germline CDR1 reads SGDLS; CDR2 reads YYNGEE. This chain's CDR3 is CASSSEGTGIYGYTF. CDR3 nucleotide sequence: TGTGCCAGCAGCTCAGAGGGGACAGGGATCTATGGCTACACCTTC.

The chain couples TRBV19 to TRBJ2-1; maybe TRBD2 (7 bases). V was cut by 7 bases and J by 7 bases, with 20 bases left in between. Per the germline V gene, CDR1 is LNHDA and CDR2 is SQIVND (reference sequence). The length of the CDR3 is 15 residues. The CDR3 region has the DNA TGTGCCAGTAAGGTGGGGGCTTACGGGAGGAATGAGCAGTTCTTC. Amino acid sequence: CASKVGAYGRNEQFF. Filled out from reference TRBV19 and TRBJ2-1, the complete variable domain reads DGGITQSPKYLFRKEGQNVTLSCEQNLNHDAMYWYRQDPGQGLRLIYYSQIVNDFQKGDIAEGYSVSREKKESFPLTVTSAQKNPTAFYLCASKVGAYGRNEQFFGPGTRLTVL.

V gene TRBV4-1 combines with J gene TRBJ2-5; no firm D call. The J call could be wrong; TRBJ2-7 is a better fit for the DNA end. Germline V gene sequence: CDR1 MGHRA, CDR2 YSYEKL. There are 15 residues in the CDR3. The CDR3 DNA follows: TGCGCCAGCAGCCAAGCGTCCGAGAGCTCCTACGAGCAGTACTTC. Its translation: CASSQASESSYEQYF.

This clone was detected only once. The CDR3 DNA reads TGCGCCAGCAGCCGATGGACAGGGACGGGAACCGAGCAGTACTTC. This encodes CASSRWTGTGTEQYF. The chain recombines TRBV4-1 with TRBJ2-7, with 8 bases matching TRBD1. This CDR3 has 15 amino acids. Per germline, CDR1 MGHRA and CDR2 YSYEKL. V lost 4 bases and J lost 6; bases outside the gene matches: 11.

The chain links TRBV5-1 to TRBJ2-4; 8 bases line up with TRBD1. The germline gives CDR1 SGHRS, CDR2 YFSETQ. The V segment lost 4 bases and the J segment 8 bases; nucleotides outside the gene matches: 5. This CDR3 is built from 13 residues. The CDR3 DNA reads TGCGCCAGCAGCCTCGACAGGGGTGACATTCAGTACTTC. It encodes CASSLDRGDIQYF.

The chain is built from TRBV4-3 and TRBJ1-4; D ambiguous. V lost 1 base, J lost 6 bases, and 9 bases lay in between. CDR3 length: 14 amino acids. Germline V gene lookup returns CDR1 LGHNA and CDR2 YSLEER. The CDR3 DNA reads as TGCGCCAGCAGCCAAGCACACAGCTATGAAAAACTGTTTTTT. Translation gives CASSQAHSYEKLFF.

CDR3 amino acids: CASSVDSQETQYF. The DNA of the CDR3 is TGTGCCAGCAGCGTAGACAGCCAAGAGACCCAGTACTTC. The chain joins TRBV9 to TRBJ2-5, with unresolved D. The germline gives CDR1 SGDLS, CDR2 YYNGEE. V shed 0 bases and J shed 1 base, with 4 bases lying between them. The CDR3 is 13 amino acids.

The chain joins TRBV19 to TRBJ2-1; 7 bases match TRBD1. The length of the CDR3 is 15 residues. Germline assignment: CDR1 LNHDA and CDR2 SQIVND (reference sequence). Germline trimming cut 3 bases from V and 5 bases from J; bases unmatched to any gene: 7. Here the CDR3 reads CASSIGRGTDNEQFF. As DNA, the CDR3 is TGTGCCAGTAGTATTGGCAGGGGGACGGACAATGAGCAGTTCTTC.

The rearrangement joins TRBV6-6 to TRBJ2-5; no reliable D call. CDR1 and CDR2 from the germline V gene are MNHNY and SVGAGI (reference sequence). Trimming left V 3 bases short and J 2 bases short, with 10 bases between. This CDR3 contains 14 residues. DNA of the CDR3: TGTGCCAGCAGTTATCTTGGCAGACAAGAGACCCAGTACTTC. Protein: CASSYLGRQETQYF.

This clone was seen more than once but under ten times. V is TRBV6-5 and J is TRBJ2-7, with 8 positions matching TRBD1. Germline CDR1 is MNHEY and CDR2 is SVGAGI. The CDR3 contains 15 residues. V lost 6 bases, J lost 5 bases, and 12 bases stayed unmatched. The CDR3 here is CASSTQGARLNEQYF. The DNA for the CDR3 is TGTGCCAGCAGCACGCAGGGGGCTCGATTAAACGAGCAGTACTTC.

The chain employs TRBV28 and TRBJ2-5; 8 bases fit TRBD1. Germline V lookup: CDR1 MDHEN, CDR2 SYDVKM. V lost 6 bases, J lost 8 bases, and 14 bases stayed unmatched. The CDR3 totals 15 residues. CDR3 DNA sequence: TGTGCCAGCAGCCCGGCAGGGGGCGGACAGGAAACCCAGTACTTC. Amino acid sequence: CASSPAGGGQETQYF.

The chain carries TRBV4-1 and TRBJ1-1, with D unclear. V lost 0 bases, J lost 0 bases, and 5 bases lay in between. The CDR3 is made up of 14 amino acids. CDR1 is MGHRA, CDR2 YSYEKL, per germline. This CDR3 is CASSQDAVNTEAFF. The CDR3 DNA follows: TGCGCCAGCAGCCAAGACGCGGTGAACACTGAAGCTTTCTTT.

The CDR3 sequence: CASSRSGGAGEKLFF. The CDR3 coding sequence is TGTGCCAGCAGTCGTTCTGGGGGGGCTGGGGAAAAACTGTTTTTT. The chain uses TRBV6-5 and TRBJ1-4, with D maybe TRBD1 (6 bases). CDR1 and CDR2 (germline): MNHEY, SVGAGI. This CDR3 is built from 15 residues. Trimming took off 5 bases at V and 8 bases at J, with 18 bases between the two ends.

This chain uses TRBV19 with TRBJ2-1; perhaps TRBD2 as D (6 bases). The CDR3 has 14 amino acids. Germline values: CDR1 LNHDA, CDR2 SQIVND (reference sequence). Deletions cut 3 bases from V and 7 bases from J, with 13 bases between. CDR3 nucleotide sequence: TGTGCCAGTAGTATCAGGACTACCCAAAATGAGCAGTTCTTC. Its protein product is CASSIRTTQNEQFF.

This clone was recorded only once. The chain has TRBV19 and TRBJ1-1; no firm D call. Germline assignment: CDR1 LNHDA and CDR2 SQIVND (reference sequence). V was pared by 3 bases and J by 3 bases, with 14 bases between. This CDR3 region has 15 residues. The CDR3 sequence: CASSIWAGMDTEAFF. The CDR3 nucleotides read TGTGCCAGTAGTATCTGGGCCGGGATGGACACTGAAGCTTTCTTT. Looking up the rest from reference TRBV19 and TRBJ1-1 gives the full variable domain: DGGITQSPKYLFRKEGQNVTLSCEQNLNHDAMYWYRQDPGQGLRLIYYSQIVNDFQKGDIAEGYSVSREKKESFPLTVTSAQKNPTAFYLCASSIWAGMDTEAFFGQGTRLTVV.

The table lists this clone with a few counts. The chain employs TRBV4-1 and TRBJ1-1; possible D gene TRBD1, 5 bases. CDR3 length: 16 residues. V was trimmed by 4 bases and J by 5 bases, leaving 20 bases between them. The germline V gene has CDR1 MGHRA and CDR2 YSYEKL. CDR3 sequence: CASSPQQSRKGTEAFF. The CDR3 coding sequence is TGCGCCAGCAGCCCACAGCAGTCCAGAAAGGGGACTGAAGCTTTCTTT.

V usage is TRBV27 and J usage is TRBJ2-1, with TRBD1 as a possible D gene (5 bases). The CDR3 is 15 amino acids. In germline, CDR1 is MNHEY, CDR2 SMNVEV (reference sequence). V was cut by 4 bases and J by 7 bases, with 17 bases left in between. The DNA for the CDR3 is TGTGCCAGCAGTTCCACAGGAACCTTTTGGAATGAGCAGTTCTTC. It encodes CASSSTGTFWNEQFF.